This record concerns one TCR beta chain sequence. Reverse transcription used about 0.45 to 1 ug RNA and random hexamers. TCRdb reanalysed the immunoSEQ multiplex PCR reads using MiXCR and keeps one entry per CDR3 protein. The table lists 150,000 to 250,000 distinct CDR3 sequences, about 96% of them singletons. This CDR3 is built from 15 residues. Germline V CDR1 and CDR2: SEHNR, FQNEAQ (reference sequence). Between the trimmed V and J ends, which lost 11 bases and 4 bases, there was a span of 24 bases. Sequencing targeted TCR beta in blood CD8+ and CD4+ T cells. The data were obtained in a study of CD8 T cells in Susac syndrome.

The sample consisted of CD4+ T cells from PBMCs. The chain couples TRBV7-9 to TRBJ2-7; maybe TRBD1 (5 bases). This TCR was sampled from a human donor with multiple sclerosis. CDR3 DNA: TGTGCCCACCCCCGCAGGGCTCCTTCCAATTACGAGCAGTACTTC. It yields the protein CAHPRRAPSNYEQYF.